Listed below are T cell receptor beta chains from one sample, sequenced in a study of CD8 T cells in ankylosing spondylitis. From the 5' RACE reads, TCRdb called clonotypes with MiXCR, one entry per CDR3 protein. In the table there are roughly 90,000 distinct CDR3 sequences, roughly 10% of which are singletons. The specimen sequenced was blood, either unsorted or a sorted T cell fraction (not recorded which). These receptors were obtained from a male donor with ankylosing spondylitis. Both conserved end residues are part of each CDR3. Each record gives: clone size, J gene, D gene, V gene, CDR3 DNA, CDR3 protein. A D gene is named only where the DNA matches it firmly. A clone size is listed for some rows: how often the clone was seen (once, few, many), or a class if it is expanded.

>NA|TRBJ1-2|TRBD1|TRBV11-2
TGTGCCAGCAGCTTCCAAGGGGGCCCCTATGGCTACACCTTC
CASSFQGGPYGYTF
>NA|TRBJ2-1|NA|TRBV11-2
TGTGCCAGCAGCTCAACCCCGCTACTCGGGATCCTCTACAATGAGCAGTTCTTC
CASSSTPLLGILYNEQFF
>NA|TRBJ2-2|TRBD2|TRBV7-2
TGTGCCAGCAGACCTCTAGCGGGAGTCCCTAACACCGGGGAGCTGTTTTTT
CASRPLAGVPNTGELFF
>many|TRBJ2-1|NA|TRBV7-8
TGTGCCAGCAGCTTAGCGCAGGGTATCTACAATGAGCAGTTCTTC
CASSLAQGIYNEQFF
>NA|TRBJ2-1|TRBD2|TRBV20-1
TGCAGTGCTAGATCCCCGGGACTAGCGGGAGGGAGCTCCTACAATGAGCAGTTCTTC
CSARSPGLAGGSSYNEQFF
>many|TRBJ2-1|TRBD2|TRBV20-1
TGCAGTGCTACCCTAGCGGGAGACTACAATGAGCAGTTCTTC
CSATLAGDYNEQFF
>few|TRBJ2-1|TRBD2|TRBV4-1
TGCGCCAGCGCGGGTAGCGGGAGAAATGAGCAGTTCTTC
CASAGSGRNEQFF
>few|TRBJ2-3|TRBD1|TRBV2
TGTGCCAGGACCGGACAGGGGGCTACTCCTAGCACAGATACGCAGTATTTT
CARTGQGATPSTDTQYF
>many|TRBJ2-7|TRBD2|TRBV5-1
TGCGCCAGCAGCTTGGATCTAGCGGGATACGAGCAGTACTTC
CASSLDLAGYEQYF
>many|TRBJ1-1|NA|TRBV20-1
TGCAGTGCTAGAGACCCTAGGACCCGGGGAGGTGCTGAAGCTTTCTTT
CSARDPRTRGGAEAFF
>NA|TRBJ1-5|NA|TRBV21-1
TGTGCCAGCAGTGGGGGGTCGGGCAATCAGCCCCAGCATTTT
CASSGGSGNQPQHF
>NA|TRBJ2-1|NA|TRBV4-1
TGCGCCAGCAGCCCACCACAGGTCACCTCCTACAATGAGCAGTTCTTC
CASSPPQVTSYNEQFF
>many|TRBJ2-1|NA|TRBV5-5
TGTGCCAGCAGCTTAATGACTCATTCCTACAATGAGCAGTTCTTC
CASSLMTHSYNEQFF
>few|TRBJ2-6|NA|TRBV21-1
TGTGCCAGCAGCACCCAACAGGTCTCTGGGGCCAACGTCCTGACTTTC
CASSTQQVSGANVLTF
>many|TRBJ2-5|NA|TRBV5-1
TGCGCCAGCAGCGCGGCCGACAGAGAAGAGACCCAGTACTTC
CASSAADREETQYF
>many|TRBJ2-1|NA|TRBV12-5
TGTGCTAGTGGTTTCAATGAGCAGTTCTTC
CASGFNEQFF
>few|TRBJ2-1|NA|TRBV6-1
TGTGCCTCATGCGGGACACTGAACAATGAGCAGTTCTTC
CASCGTLNNEQFF